Following are 16 T cell receptor beta chains from one sample sequenced in a study of blood T cell repertoires in COVID-19. Repertoires were generated with immunoSEQ multiplex PCR, while TCRdb's copy carries only in-frame clones and drops some. The repertoire includes fewer than 700,000 clones, less than 90% of them detected once, and less than 9% sits in the top ten. Sequenced: peripheral blood. These receptors were taken from a woman in her 50s with COVID-19, enrolled during active disease.

Here the CDR3 DNA reads TGTGCCAGTAGTTTGACAGGGGGCTGGGATCACACTGAAGCTTTCTTT. It encodes CASSLTGGWDHTEAFF. J is TRBJ1-1 and V is TRBV19, with 10 bases that match TRBD1. The CDR3 has 16 amino acids. Germline-derived CDR1 and CDR2 are LNHDA and SQIVND (reference sequence). With V trimmed by 5 bases and J by 3 bases, 9 bases remained unmatched. Full variable domain (remainder filled in from reference TRBV19 and TRBJ1-1): DGGITQSPKYLFRKEGQNVTLSCEQNLNHDAMYWYRQDPGQGLRLIYYSQIVNDFQKGDIAEGYSVSREKKESFPLTVTSAQKNPTAFYLCASSLTGGWDHTEAFFGQGTRLTVV.

This clone was seen a single time. This chain uses TRBV15 with TRBJ1-4, with D tentatively TRBD1 (5 bases). The CDR3 runs 17 residues. Germline V gene sequence: CDR1 LNHNV, CDR2 YYDKDF (reference sequence). Trimming took off 1 base at V and 4 bases at J, with 16 bases between the two ends. The CDR3 DNA reads TGTGCCACCAGCAGAGGACCGGGGAGGGGAGGTAATGAAAAACTGTTTTTT. Its protein is CATSRGPGRGGNEKLFF. Full variable domain (rest looked up from reference TRBV15 and TRBJ1-4): DAMVIQNPRYQVTQFGKPVTLSCSQTLNHNVMYWYQQKSSQAPKLLFHYYDKDFNNEADTPDNFQSRRPNTSFCFLDIRSPGLGDTAMYLCATSRGPGRGGNEKLFFGSGTQLSVL.

The V call is TRBV18, the J call TRBJ1-1; D call uncertain. CDR3 length: 15 residues. Between the trimmed V and J ends, which lost 3 bases and 1 base, there was a span of 12 bases. Germline loops: CDR1 KGHSH, CDR2 LQKENI. The CDR3 sequence is CASSPVRAGNTEAFF. The CDR3 DNA follows: TGTGCCAGCTCACCTGTAAGAGCAGGGAACACTGAAGCTTTCTTT. Complete variable domain (other parts from reference TRBV18 and TRBJ1-1): NAGVMQNPRHLVRRRGQEARLRCSPMKGHSHVYWYRQLPEEGLKFMVYLQKENIIDESGMPKERFSAEFPKEGPSILRIQQVVRGDSAAYFCASSPVRAGNTEAFFGQGTRLTVV.

The V call is TRBV12-3 or TRBV12-4, the J call TRBJ1-5; D unresolved. This CDR3 is 13 amino acids long. V lost 3 bases to trimming and J lost 8 bases, with 11 bases between them. The CDR3 DNA is TGTGCCAGCAGTTTTGGGAGTGGGGAGCCCCAGCATTTT. Translated: CASSFGSGEPQHF.

Written as DNA, the CDR3 is TGTGCCAGCAGCTTGTACGGGGGGACCGGGGAGCTGTTTTTT. It encodes CASSLYGGTGELFF. This chain connects TRBV5-5 to TRBJ2-2; 7 nucleotides match TRBD2. The V gene's germline CDR1 is SGHKS and CDR2 YYEKEE (reference sequence). V lost 1 base and J lost 5; bases outside the gene matches: 2. This CDR3 region has 14 residues.

V usage is TRBV29-1 and J usage is TRBJ2-5; D gene uncertain. Trimming stripped 0 bases from V and 0 bases from J, with 5 bases between. This CDR3 region has 13 residues. Germline values: CDR1 SQVTM, CDR2 ANQGSEA. The CDR3 coding sequence is TGCAGCGTTGAAGAAGAGAACCAAGAGACCCAGTACTTC. This codes for CSVEEENQETQYF.

The V gene is TRBV5-5, the J gene TRBJ2-1, with D unclear. From germline, CDR1 is SGHKS and CDR2 YYEKEE (reference sequence). This CDR3 contains 12 residues. V dropped 3 bases and J dropped 6 bases, with 7 bases sitting between them. The CDR3 protein is CASSSNFNEQFF. The CDR3 DNA follows: TGTGCCAGCAGCTCCAACTTCAATGAGCAGTTCTTC. The full variable domain, completed using reference TRBV5-5 and TRBJ2-1, is DAGVTQSPTHLIKTRGQQVTLRCSPISGHKSVSWYQQVLGQGPQFIFQYYEKEERGRGNFPDRFSARQFPNYSSELNVNALLLGDSALYLCASSSNFNEQFFGPGTRLTVL.

Only one count was recorded for this clone. This rearrangement joins TRBV7-9 to TRBJ1-1; no firm D call. V lost 6 bases, J lost 6 bases, and 20 bases lay in between. Germline V gene lookup returns CDR1 SEHNR and CDR2 FQNEAQ (reference sequence). The CDR3 runs to 15 residues. DNA for the CDR3: TGTGCCAGCAGTTCAGATCGGACTTACCATCCTGAAGCTTTCTTT. Amino acid sequence: CASSSDRTYHPEAFF.

V usage is TRBV3-1 (or the pseudogene TRBV3-2) and J usage is TRBJ2-1, with 8 bases aligning to TRBD1. The germline gives CDR1 LGHDT, CDR2 YNNKEL (reference sequence). Trimming removed 0 bases from V and 3 bases from J; junction bases left unmatched: 1. There are 15 residues in the CDR3. CDR3 sequence (DNA): TGTGCCAGCAGCCAAGAGGGACAGGACTACAATGAGCAGTTCTTC. Protein product: CASSQEGQDYNEQFF.

The V gene is TRBV5-1, the J gene TRBJ2-2; TRBD1 is a possible D gene (5 bases). V shed 0 bases and J shed 6 bases, with 12 bases lying between them. The germline gives CDR1 SGHRS, CDR2 YFSETQ. This CDR3 region has 15 residues. The CDR3 nucleotides are TGCGCCAGCAGCTTGGATCAAACAGGATCCGGGGAGCTGTTTTTT. Translation: CASSLDQTGSGELFF.

This clone appeared a single time. CDR3 sequence: CATSAGTGPTDTQYF. DNA of the CDR3: TGTGCCACCAGTGCCGGGACAGGGCCCACAGATACGCAGTATTTT. The gene calls are TRBV24-1 and TRBJ2-3; TRBD1 matches 9 bases. CDR1 and CDR2 (germline): KGHDR, SFDVKD. The V segment lost 5 bases and the J segment 2 bases; nucleotides outside the gene matches: 4. The CDR3 is 15 amino acids.

This clone occurred a few times. CDR3 loop: CAISESPGQGWYF. The CDR3 coding sequence is TGTGCCATCAGTGAGTCGCCCGGACAGGGGTGGTACTTC. The chain has TRBV10-3 and TRBJ2-7; 9 nucleotides align to TRBD1. V lost 0 bases and J lost 12; bases outside the gene matches: 6. The V gene's germline CDR1 is ENHRY and CDR2 SYGVKD. This CDR3 has 13 residues.

The CDR3 DNA reads TGTGCCAGCATATACCAGGAGGGGGCGGGGAATGAGCAGTTCTTC. This translates into CASIYQEGAGNEQFF. The chain joins TRBV6-5 to TRBJ2-1; D is possibly TRBD1 (7 bases). Between the trimmed V and J ends, which lost 7 bases and 7 bases, there was a span of 20 bases. There are 15 residues in the CDR3. Germline V gene sequence: CDR1 MNHEY, CDR2 SVGAGI.

The rearrangement links TRBV9 to TRBJ1-1; tentatively, D is TRBD1 (6 bases). Trimming took 0 bases from V and 7 from J, leaving 10 bases between them. CDR3 size: 13 residues. Germline-derived CDR1 and CDR2 are SGDLS and YYNGEE. In DNA, the CDR3 is TGTGCCAGCAGCGTAGCGACAGGATTTGAAGCTTTCTTT. Residues: CASSVATGFEAFF.

The chain uses TRBV7-2 and TRBJ2-5, with D uncertain. CDR3 length: 14 residues. Germline CDR1 is SGHTA and CDR2 is FQGNSA. V dropped 0 bases and J dropped 5 bases, with 10 bases sitting between them. CDR3 in amino acids: CASSLAVAPETQYF. For the CDR3, the DNA is TGTGCCAGCAGCTTAGCAGTAGCCCCGGAGACCCAGTACTTC.

The V call is TRBV5-1, the J call TRBJ2-7; the match to TRBD2 covers 9 bases. The ends lost 4 bases at V and 3 bases at J; junction bases unmatched: 11. The germline CDR1 and CDR2 sequences are SGHRS and YFSETQ. This CDR3 comprises 16 residues. CDR3 region: CASSHRAAGGYYEQYF. The CDR3 nucleotides are TGCGCCAGCAGCCACCGGGCTGCGGGGGGGTACTACGAGCAGTACTTC.